The entry below gives a single T cell receptor (beta chain) sequence along with its context. The antigen is not known. Data came from immunoSEQ multiplex PCR; TCRdb stores just in-frame clones and leaves some out. The table includes 31,000 or so clones, 70% to 80% detected once. Upon completion of 10 days in culture, CD4+ T cells were isolated. This entry comes from a study of vaccination effects on CD4 cells after COVID-19. Study-level background: Antigen-specific CD4+ T cell clonotypes were called by their expansion after viral peptide-pool culture in ViraFEST. Every participant took two doses of the BNT162b2 or mRNA-1273 vaccine. Study findings and constraints: Cross-reactivity with common cold coronaviruses was shown by only 1 of 255 vaccine-induced clones in healthy vaccinees. Late after vaccination, infection- and vaccine-induced clones showed marked clonal contraction.

The sample here was CD4+ T cells from PBMCs cultured without peptide, taken before COVID-19 vaccination. The sequence was obtained from a human donor who received a COVID-19 vaccine.

The CDR3 nucleotides read TGTGCCAGCAGCCAGGTGGGGATAAGAGGACTTGGTCACAATGAGCAGTTCTTC. It encodes CASSQVGIRGLGHNEQFF. V is TRBV11-2 and J is TRBJ2-1, with TRBD2 as a possible D gene (5 bases). The germline V gene encodes CDR1 SGHAT and CDR2 FQNNGV. The CDR3 has 18 residues. Trimming cost V 5 bases and J 5 bases, with 25 bases left between them.